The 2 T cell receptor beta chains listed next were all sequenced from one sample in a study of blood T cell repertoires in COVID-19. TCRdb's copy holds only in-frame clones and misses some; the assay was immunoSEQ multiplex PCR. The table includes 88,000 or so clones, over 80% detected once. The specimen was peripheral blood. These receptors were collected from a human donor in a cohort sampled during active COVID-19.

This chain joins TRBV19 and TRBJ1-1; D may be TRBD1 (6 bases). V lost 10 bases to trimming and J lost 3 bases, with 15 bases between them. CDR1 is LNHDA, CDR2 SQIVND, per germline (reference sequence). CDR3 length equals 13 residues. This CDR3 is CATKREGDTEAFF. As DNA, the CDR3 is TGTGCCACCAAAAGGGAGGGGGACACTGAAGCTTTCTTT. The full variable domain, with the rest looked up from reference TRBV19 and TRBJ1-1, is DGGITQSPKYLFRKEGQNVTLSCEQNLNHDAMYWYRQDPGQGLRLIYYSQIVNDFQKGDIAEGYSVSREKKESFPLTVTSAQKNPTAFYLCATKREGDTEAFFGQGTRLTVV.

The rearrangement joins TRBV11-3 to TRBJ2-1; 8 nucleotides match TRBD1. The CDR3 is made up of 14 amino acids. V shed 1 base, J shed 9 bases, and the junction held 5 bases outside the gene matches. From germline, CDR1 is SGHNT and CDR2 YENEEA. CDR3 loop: CASSLVRGLSEQFF. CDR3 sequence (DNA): TGTGCCAGCAGCTTAGTCAGGGGGCTCAGTGAGCAGTTCTTC. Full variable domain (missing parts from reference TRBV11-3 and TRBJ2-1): EAGVVQSPRYKIIEKKQPVAFWCNPISGHNTLYWYLQNLGQGPELLIRYENEEAVDDSQLPKDRFSAERLKGVDSTLKIQPAELGDSAVYLCASSLVRGLSEQFFGPGTRLTVL.